These 18 T cell receptor beta chains share one sample of origin, sequenced in a study of cytomegalovirus exposure and HLA in healthy donors. Produced via immunoSEQ multiplex PCR; TCRdb's table is partial and in-frame only. The repertoire consists of around 140,000 clones, with more than 75% occurring once and the leading ten covering around 10%. Input material: PBMCs. These TCRs come from a man aged 18 to 30 in good health and CMV-seropositive.

This clone was detected a few times. This sequence joins TRBV6-1 and TRBJ2-1, with 8 bases lining up with TRBD2. There are 16 residues in the CDR3. Germline V lookup: CDR1 MNHNS, CDR2 SASEGT. Trimming removed 3 bases from V and 9 bases from J; junction bases left unmatched: 13. The CDR3 here is CASSDPTAGASSEQFF. CDR3 DNA sequence: TGTGCCAGCAGTGATCCTACAGCGGGGGCCAGCAGTGAGCAGTTCTTC.

The chain is built from TRBV2 and TRBJ2-2, with D tentatively TRBD1 (5 bases). The CDR3 totals 15 residues. The V end lost 4 bases, the J end lost 3 bases, and 12 bases lay between the germline ends. Germline V gives CDR1 SNHLY, CDR2 FYNNEI. The CDR3 coding sequence is TGTGCCAGCAGTGGAGTCAGGGCCTACACCGGGGAGCTGTTTTTT. Protein product: CASSGVRAYTGELFF. Full variable domain (missing parts from reference TRBV2 and TRBJ2-2): EPEVTQTPSHQVTQMGQEVILRCVPISNHLYFYWYRQILGQKVEFLVSFYNNEISEKSEIFDDQFSVERPDGSNFTLKIRSTKLEDSAMYFCASSGVRAYTGELFFGEGSRLTVL.

The chain combines TRBV7-2 with TRBJ1-6, with TRBD1 identical over 7 bases. Germline CDR1 reads SGHTA; CDR2 reads FQGNSA. With V trimmed by 5 bases and J by 10 bases, 11 bases remained unmatched. The CDR3 sequence is 15 residues long. The CDR3 DNA reads TGTGCCAGCAGCCCGCAGGCAGGGGGTAGATCACCCCTCCACTTT. Translation: CASSPQAGGRSPLHF.

This clone was seen more than once but under ten times. The V call is TRBV5-1, the J call TRBJ2-1, with 7 bases aligning to TRBD2. The ends lost 3 bases at V and 4 bases at J; junction bases unmatched: 28. Germline V CDR1 and CDR2: SGHRS, YFSETQ. The CDR3 spans 22 residues. CDR3 bases: TGCGCCAGCAGCTCCGGGTCCCAGGGAGGACTAGATCCTAGAGACTGGTACAATGAGCAGTTCTTC. Translated, it gives CASSSGSQGGLDPRDWYNEQFF.

This clone occurred once. The rearrangement joins TRBV5-1 to TRBJ2-1; TRBD2 matches at 10 bases. Germline V gives CDR1 SGHRS, CDR2 YFSETQ. The CDR3 runs 14 residues. V lost 4 bases, J lost 10 bases, and 8 bases stayed unmatched. This CDR3 reads CASSPPTSGSEQFF. The CDR3, as DNA: TGCGCCAGCAGCCCGCCGACTAGCGGGTCCGAGCAGTTCTTC.

The genes are TRBV6-6 and TRBJ1-3; D is uncertain. From germline, CDR1 is MNHNY and CDR2 SVGAGI (reference sequence). Trimming took 6 bases from V and 0 from J, leaving 15 bases between them. CDR3 length equals 16 residues. CDR3 protein: CASSPQQALSGNTIYF. The CDR3 DNA reads as TGTGCCAGCAGCCCCCAGCAGGCTCTCTCTGGAAACACCATATATTTT.

This chain links TRBV4-1 with TRBJ2-7; maybe TRBD2 (6 bases). This CDR3 contains 17 residues. Trimming cost V 0 bases and J 2 bases, with 17 bases left between them. From germline, CDR1 is MGHRA and CDR2 YSYEKL. The CDR3 DNA sequence: TGCGCCAGCAGCCAAGAAGGGGTAGGAGCGGGCCCCTACGAGCAGTACTTC. Encoded protein: CASSQEGVGAGPYEQYF.

This clone was detected only a few times. The chain has TRBV27 and TRBJ2-5, with D maybe TRBD2 (6 bases). This CDR3 region has 17 residues. Trimming stripped 4 bases from V and 0 bases from J, with 18 bases between. CDR1 is MNHEY, CDR2 SMNVEV, per germline (reference sequence). The CDR3 DNA follows: TGTGCCAGCAGTTGGTCCGGGGGTGGGGGGTACCAAGAGACCCAGTACTTC. Protein sequence: CASSWSGGGGYQETQYF.

This clone came up once. The chain combines TRBV5-1 with TRBJ1-2; D might be TRBD1 (6 bases). The CDR3 extends over 14 amino acids. Per the germline V gene, CDR1 is SGHRS and CDR2 is YFSETQ. V lost 4 bases, J lost 8 bases, and 18 bases lay in between. CDR3 sequence (DNA): TGCGCCAGCAGCCCCGGGACATACCAGGGCGGCTACACCTTC. Translated, it gives CASSPGTYQGGYTF.

V is TRBV6-6 and J is TRBJ2-7; TRBD2 matches at 8 bases. V gave up 5 bases and J gave up 1 base; unmatched junction bases: 4. There are 14 residues in the CDR3. Germline V CDR1 and CDR2: MNHNY, SVGAGI (reference sequence). CDR3 sequence reads: CASSPGTRSYEQYF. CDR3 DNA sequence: TGTGCCAGCAGTCCCGGGACTAGGTCCTACGAGCAGTACTTC.

V gene TRBV10-3 combines with J gene TRBJ1-4; tentative D call: TRBD1 (6 bases). The CDR3 is made up of 13 amino acids. V gave up 10 bases and J gave up 0 bases, with 9 bases separating them. CDR1 ENHRY and CDR2 SYGVKD come from the germline V gene. CDR3 residues: CATAGATNEKLFF. As DNA, the CDR3 is TGTGCCACTGCAGGGGCAACTAATGAAAAACTGTTTTTT.

This chain uses TRBV9 with TRBJ1-2; 12 bases agree with TRBD1. Germline V lookup: CDR1 SGDLS, CDR2 YYNGEE. The ends lost 2 bases at V and 10 bases at J; junction bases unmatched: 9. This CDR3 has 15 residues. The CDR3 loop reads CASSVSSRDRGPYTF. The CDR3 coding sequence is TGTGCCAGCAGCGTCTCTTCGAGGGACAGGGGGCCCTACACCTTC.

This chain joins TRBV6-1 and TRBJ1-1; a possible D gene is TRBD1 (6 bases). The V gene's germline CDR1 is MNHNS and CDR2 SASEGT. The CDR3 sequence is 11 residues long. Trimming removed 11 bases at V and 3 bases at J, with 10 bases between. The CDR3 sequence is CAGQGYTEAFF. CDR3 nucleotides: TGTGCCGGTCAGGGGTACACTGAAGCTTTCTTT.

In regard to this clone: A read error may account for a junction end that differs from germline. The chain couples TRBV7-2 to TRBJ2-7; D may be TRBD2 (5 bases). There are 15 residues in the CDR3. CDR1 is SGHTA, CDR2 FQGNSA, per germline. The CDR3 region is CASSLSREGSHEQYF. DNA of the CDR3: TGTGCCAGCAGCTTAAGTCGCGAGGGCTCCCACGAGCAGTACTTC.

The rearrangement links TRBV7-9 to TRBJ1-2; no reliable D call. With 1 base removed from V and 7 bases from J, the gap between germline ends came to 10 bases. This CDR3 has 13 residues. The germline V gene has CDR1 SEHNR and CDR2 FQNEAQ (reference sequence). The CDR3 reads CASSLGLQAGYTF. DNA of the CDR3: TGTGCCAGCAGCTTAGGCCTTCAGGCTGGCTACACCTTC. Together with reference TRBV7-9 and TRBJ1-2, the CDR3 gives the full variable domain: DTGVSQNPRHKITKRGQNVTFRCDPISEHNRLYWYRQTLGQGPEFLTYFQNEAQLEKSRLLSDRFSAERPKGSFSTLEIQRTEQGDSAMYLCASSLGLQAGYTFGSGTRLTVV.

The V gene is TRBV11-2, the J gene TRBJ1-1; D may be TRBD1 (5 bases). Per the germline V gene, CDR1 is SGHAT and CDR2 is FQNNGV. CDR3 length: 15 residues. V was clipped by 7 bases and J by 2 bases, with 17 bases between them. The CDR3 is CASKTQGGPNTEAFF. The CDR3 nucleotides read TGTGCCAGCAAGACCCAGGGAGGCCCTAACACTGAAGCTTTCTTT.

This chain uses TRBV5-1 with TRBJ2-5; a weak D match, TRBD1 (6 bases). This CDR3 is 15 amino acids long. The ends were cut back, 1 base at V and 2 bases at J, with 12 bases in the middle. The V gene's germline CDR1 is SGHRS and CDR2 YFSETQ. The CDR3 is CASSLPTGMQETQYF. The CDR3 nucleotides are TGCGCCAGCAGCTTGCCAACAGGGATGCAAGAGACCCAGTACTTC.

V is TRBV7-6 and J is TRBJ2-1; TRBD2 aligns across 10 bases. The CDR3 contains 13 residues. The V segment lost 8 bases and the J segment 5 bases; nucleotides outside the gene matches: 3. Germline V gene sequence: CDR1 SGHVS, CDR2 FNYEAQ. The CDR3 region has the DNA TGTGCCAGCCGGGGACTAGCGAACAATGAGCAGTTCTTC. It translates to CASRGLANNEQFF.